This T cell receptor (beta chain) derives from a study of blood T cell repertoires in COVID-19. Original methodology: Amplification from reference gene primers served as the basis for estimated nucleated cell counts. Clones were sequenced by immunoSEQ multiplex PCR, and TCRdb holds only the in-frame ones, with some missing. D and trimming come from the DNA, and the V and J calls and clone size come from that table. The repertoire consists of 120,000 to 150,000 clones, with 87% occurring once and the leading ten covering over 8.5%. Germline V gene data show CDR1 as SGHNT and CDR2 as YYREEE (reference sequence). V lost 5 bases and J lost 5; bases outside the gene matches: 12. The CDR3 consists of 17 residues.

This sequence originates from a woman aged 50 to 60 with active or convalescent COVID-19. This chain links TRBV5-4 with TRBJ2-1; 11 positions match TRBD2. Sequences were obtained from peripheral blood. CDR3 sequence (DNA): TGTGCCAGCAGTTACCGACTAGCGGGGATTAACCACAATGAGCAGTTCTTC. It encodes CASSYRLAGINHNEQFF.